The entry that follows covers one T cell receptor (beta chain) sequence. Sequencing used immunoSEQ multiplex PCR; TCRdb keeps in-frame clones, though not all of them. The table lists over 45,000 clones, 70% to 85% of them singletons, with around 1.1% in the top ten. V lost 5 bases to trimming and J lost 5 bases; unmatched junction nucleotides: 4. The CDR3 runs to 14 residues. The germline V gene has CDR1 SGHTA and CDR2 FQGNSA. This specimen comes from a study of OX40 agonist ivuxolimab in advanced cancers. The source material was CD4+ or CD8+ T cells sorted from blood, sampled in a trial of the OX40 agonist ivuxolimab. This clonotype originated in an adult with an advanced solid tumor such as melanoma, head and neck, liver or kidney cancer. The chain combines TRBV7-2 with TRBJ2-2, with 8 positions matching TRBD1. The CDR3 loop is CASSPDRVTGELFF. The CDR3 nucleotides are TGTGCCAGCAGCCCGGACAGGGTTACCGGGGAGCTGTTTTTT.